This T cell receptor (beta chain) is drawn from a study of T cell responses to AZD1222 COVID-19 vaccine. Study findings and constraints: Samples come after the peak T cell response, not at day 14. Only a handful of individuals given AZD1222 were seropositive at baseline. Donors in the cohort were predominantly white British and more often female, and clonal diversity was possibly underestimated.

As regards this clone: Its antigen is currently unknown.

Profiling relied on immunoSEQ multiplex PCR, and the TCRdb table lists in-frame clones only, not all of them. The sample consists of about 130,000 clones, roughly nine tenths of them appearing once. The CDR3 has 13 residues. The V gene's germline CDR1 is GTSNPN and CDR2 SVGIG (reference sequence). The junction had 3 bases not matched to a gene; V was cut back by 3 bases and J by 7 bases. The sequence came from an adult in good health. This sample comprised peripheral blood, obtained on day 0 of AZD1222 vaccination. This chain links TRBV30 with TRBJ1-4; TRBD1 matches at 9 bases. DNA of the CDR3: TGTGCCTGGAGGACAGGGGGGAGTGAAAAACTGTTTTTT. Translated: CAWRTGGSEKLFF.